One and the same sample provided the 20 T cell receptor beta chains below, sequenced in a study of blood T cell repertoires in COVID-19. Measured with immunoSEQ multiplex PCR; TCRdb has only the in-frame clones, and not every one. The data hold roughly 140,000 clones, with 81% observed a single time. The specimen sequenced was peripheral blood. The receptors originated from a human donor in a cohort sampled during active COVID-19.

Only a few counts were recorded for this clone. The V and J genes are TRBV28 and TRBJ1-1; D is perhaps TRBD1 (5 bases). This CDR3 is 15 amino acids long. Trimming left V 6 bases short and J 1 base short, with 15 bases between. Per germline, CDR1 MDHEN and CDR2 SYDVKM. CDR3 sequence: CASSPIGTQNTEAFF. In nucleotides, the CDR3 is TGTGCCAGCAGCCCCATTGGGACTCAGAACACTGAAGCTTTCTTT.

V is TRBV5-1 and J is TRBJ2-7; TRBD1 aligns across 7 bases. The V gene's germline CDR1 is SGHRS and CDR2 YFSETQ. The CDR3 runs 14 residues. Trimming at V came to 4 bases and at J to 6 bases, leaving 10 bases not matched to a gene. CDR3 sequence: CASSVGTEGVEQYF. CDR3 bases: TGCGCCAGCAGCGTCGGGACAGAGGGCGTCGAGCAGTACTTC.

The chain links TRBV5-1 to TRBJ1-1; TRBD1 is a possible D gene (5 bases). Deletions cut 0 bases from V and 2 bases from J, with 8 bases between. The V gene's germline CDR1 is SGHRS and CDR2 YFSETQ. This CDR3 contains 14 residues. The CDR3: CASSLGQPNTEAFF. In DNA form, the CDR3 reads TGCGCCAGCAGCTTGGGACAGCCAAACACTGAAGCTTTCTTT.

V and J are TRBV5-3 and TRBJ1-5, with 7 bases that match TRBD1. TRBV5-3 counts as an open reading frame of uncertain function. Trimming cost V 3 bases and J 4 bases; bases outside gene matches: 4. The CDR3 runs to 14 residues. The chain's CDR3 is CARSWDSGNQPQHF. The CDR3, as DNA: TGTGCCAGAAGCTGGGACAGTGGGAATCAGCCCCAGCATTTT.

V is TRBV18 and J is TRBJ1-4; the D gene is possibly TRBD1 (5 bases). The CDR3 sequence is 14 residues long. Germline V gene data show CDR1 as KGHSH and CDR2 as LQKENI. V was clipped by 2 bases and J by 3 bases, with 7 bases between them. The CDR3 region has the DNA TGTGCCAGCTCACCAGGGGCTTCTAATGAAAAACTGTTTTTT. Amino acids: CASSPGASNEKLFF. The full variable domain, completed using reference TRBV18 and TRBJ1-4, is NAGVMQNPRHLVRRRGQEARLRCSPMKGHSHVYWYRQLPEEGLKFMVYLQKENIIDESGMPKERFSAEFPKEGPSILRIQQVVRGDSAAYFCASSPGASNEKLFFGSGTQLSVL.

The rearrangement links TRBV5-4 to TRBJ2-1; TRBD2 is a possible D gene (5 bases). CDR1 is SGHNT, CDR2 YYREEE, per germline (reference sequence). CDR3 length equals 15 residues. Between the trimmed V and J ends, which lost 2 bases and 0 bases, there was a span of 9 bases. The CDR3 sequence is CASSFQRNSYNEQFF. CDR3 DNA sequence: TGTGCCAGCAGCTTCCAGCGGAACTCCTACAATGAGCAGTTCTTC. Based on the CDR3 plus reference TRBV5-4 and TRBJ2-1, the full variable domain is ETGVTQSPTHLIKTRGQQVTLRCSSQSGHNTVSWYQQALGQGPQFIFQYYREEENGRGNFPPRFSGLQFPNYSSELNVNALELDDSALYLCASSFQRNSYNEQFFGPGTRLTVL.

The rearrangement uses TRBV5-1 and TRBJ2-7; no clear D gene. V was trimmed by 0 bases and J by 0 bases, leaving 13 bases between them. The CDR3 is made up of 16 amino acids. The germline gives CDR1 SGHRS, CDR2 YFSETQ. The CDR3 loop is CASSLGATSSSYEQYF. The CDR3 DNA reads TGCGCCAGCAGCTTGGGGGCTACGTCCAGCTCCTACGAGCAGTACTTC.

The chain has TRBV14 and TRBJ1-1; D call uncertain. The CDR3 length is 16 residues. The V and J ends lost 0 bases and 0 bases respectively, with 11 bases between them. Looked up from germline, CDR1 is SGHDN and CDR2 is FVKESK. For the CDR3, the DNA is TGTGCCAGCAGCCAAGACTTCGGACTCATGAACACTGAAGCTTTCTTT. The encoded protein is CASSQDFGLMNTEAFF.

The V and J genes are TRBV4-3 and TRBJ2-1, with D possibly TRBD2 on 6 matching bases. The CDR3 is 15 residues long. In germline, CDR1 is LGHNA, CDR2 YSLEER. Trimming cost V 0 bases and J 8 bases, with 14 bases left between them. The CDR3, as DNA: TGCGCCAGCAGCCAAGAGTTCACTAGCTTTGATGAGCAGTTCTTC. Protein: CASSQEFTSFDEQFF.

This clone was seen only a few times. The rearrangement joins TRBV7-8 to TRBJ2-5, with a weak D call TRBD1 (5 bases). Per germline, CDR1 SGHVS and CDR2 FQNEAQ. The CDR3 totals 15 residues. Trimming left V 1 base short and J 0 bases short, with 9 bases between. The CDR3 is CASSLGWGNQETQYF. The DNA of the CDR3 is TGTGCCAGCAGCTTAGGTTGGGGCAACCAAGAGACCCAGTACTTC.

This chain joins TRBV6-6 and TRBJ1-4, with D perhaps matching TRBD1 (5 bases). This CDR3 has 13 amino acids. CDR1 is MNHNY, CDR2 SVGAGI, per germline (reference sequence). V lost 8 bases and J 8 bases, leaving 15 bases between the germline ends. DNA of the CDR3: TGTGCCAGCGGGAGGGGTTATCAGGAAAAACTGTTTTTT. It yields the protein CASGRGYQEKLFF.

This sequence joins TRBV5-4 and TRBJ2-1; 11 bases line up with TRBD2. Germline V gene sequence: CDR1 SGHNT, CDR2 YYREEE (reference sequence). The CDR3 extends over 17 amino acids. The V and J ends lost 2 bases and 0 bases, in that order; junction bases with no gene match: 4. The CDR3 region is CASSFGTSGRSYNEQFF. As DNA, the CDR3 is TGTGCCAGCAGCTTCGGGACTAGCGGACGCTCCTACAATGAGCAGTTCTTC.

The rearrangement links TRBV6-6 to TRBJ2-5; D may be TRBD2 (6 bases). Per the germline V gene, CDR1 is MNHNY and CDR2 is SVGAGI (reference sequence). The ends were cut back, 5 bases at V and 5 bases at J, with 15 bases in the middle. The CDR3 is 14 amino acids. CDR3 sequence reads: CASSQGHAGETQYF. The CDR3 DNA reads TGTGCCAGCAGTCAAGGACATGCGGGGGAGACCCAGTACTTC.

This clone was observed many times. The rearrangement uses TRBV6-1 and TRBJ2-7; D may be TRBD2 (5 bases). The germline gives CDR1 MNHNS, CDR2 SASEGT. Between the trimmed V and J ends, which lost 2 bases and 2 bases, there was a span of 10 bases. This CDR3 has 14 residues. CDR3 loop: CASSEPGRAYEQYF. CDR3 DNA sequence: TGTGCCAGCAGTGAACCGGGGAGAGCCTACGAGCAGTACTTC.

This chain uses TRBV5-1 with TRBJ2-7; 12 nucleotides align to TRBD1. CDR3 length equals 14 residues. The V segment lost 3 bases and the J segment 4 bases; nucleotides outside the gene matches: 2. Germline assignment: CDR1 SGHRS and CDR2 YFSETQ. The CDR3 bases are TGCGCCAGCAGCTCGGGACAGGGGGCTTACGAGCAGTACTTC. Translating gives CASSSGQGAYEQYF.

The chain is built from TRBV7-3 and TRBJ2-7, with 12 bases fitting TRBD2. The CDR3 consists of 20 residues. The germline CDR1 and CDR2 sequences are SGHTA and FQGTGA. V gave up 8 bases and J gave up 2 bases; unmatched junction bases: 22. CDR3 amino acids: CASWADTSGRTERETYEQYF. DNA for the CDR3: TGTGCCAGCTGGGCAGACACTAGCGGGAGGACAGAAAGGGAAACCTACGAGCAGTACTTC. The variable domain in full, with the rest retrieved from reference TRBV7-3 and TRBJ2-7, is GAGVSQTPSNKVTEKGKYVELRCDPISGHTALYWYRQSLGQGPEFLIYFQGTGAADDSGLPNDRFFAVRPEGSVSTLKIQRTERGDSAVYLCASWADTSGRTERETYEQYFGPGTRLTVT.

This clone occurred a few times. The chain carries TRBV18 and TRBJ2-1, with D tentatively TRBD2 (5 bases). There are 11 residues in the CDR3. Trimming took off 3 bases at V and 10 bases at J, with 7 bases between the two ends. Germline V gene data show CDR1 as KGHSH and CDR2 as LQKENI. This chain's CDR3 is CASSPGVEQFF. CDR3 in DNA: TGTGCCAGCTCACCGGGAGTGGAGCAGTTCTTC.

The rearrangement links TRBV5-1 to TRBJ1-1; TRBD1 matches at 7 bases. This CDR3 spans 17 amino acids. CDR1 is SGHRS, CDR2 YFSETQ, per germline. The junction had 12 bases not matched to a gene; V was cut back by 2 bases and J by 2 bases. The DNA of the CDR3 is TGCGCCAGCAGCTTTGGAGGGGGCGCGATAGGTAACACTGAAGCTTTCTTT. Translation gives CASSFGGGAIGNTEAFF.

The rearrangement links TRBV12-3 or TRBV12-4 to TRBJ1-2; possibly TRBD1 for D (6 bases). CDR3 length: 12 residues. V was pared by 3 bases and J by 7 bases, with 9 bases between. The CDR3 nucleotides read TGTGCCAGCAGTTTTTCAGGGGTTGGCTACACCTTC. Amino acids: CASSFSGVGYTF.

J is TRBJ2-3 and V is TRBV27, with D perhaps TRBD1 (5 bases). Germline assignment: CDR1 MNHEY and CDR2 SMNVEV (reference sequence). Trimming left V 2 bases short and J 0 bases short, with 9 bases between. The CDR3 is 15 residues long. The DNA of the CDR3 is TGTGCCAGCAGTTTAGAAAGGGGTAGCACAGATACGCAGTATTTT. Translating it yields CASSLERGSTDTQYF.